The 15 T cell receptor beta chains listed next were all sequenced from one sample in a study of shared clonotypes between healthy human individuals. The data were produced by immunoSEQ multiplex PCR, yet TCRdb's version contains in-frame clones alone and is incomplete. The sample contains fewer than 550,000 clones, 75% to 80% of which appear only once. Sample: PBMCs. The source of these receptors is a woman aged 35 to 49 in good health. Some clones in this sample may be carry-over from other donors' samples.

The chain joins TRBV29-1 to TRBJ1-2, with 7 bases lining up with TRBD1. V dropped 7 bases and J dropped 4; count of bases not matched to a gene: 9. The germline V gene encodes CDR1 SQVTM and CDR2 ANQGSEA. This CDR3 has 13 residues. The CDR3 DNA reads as TGCAGCGATATTAACAGGGGTTTCTATGGCTACACCTTC. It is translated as CSDINRGFYGYTF. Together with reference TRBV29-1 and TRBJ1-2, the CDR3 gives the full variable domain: SAVISQKPSRDICQRGTSLTIQCQVDSQVTMMFWYRQQPGQSLTLIATANQGSEATYESGFVIDKFPISRPNLTFSTLTVSNMSPEDSSIYLCSDINRGFYGYTFGSGTRLTVV.

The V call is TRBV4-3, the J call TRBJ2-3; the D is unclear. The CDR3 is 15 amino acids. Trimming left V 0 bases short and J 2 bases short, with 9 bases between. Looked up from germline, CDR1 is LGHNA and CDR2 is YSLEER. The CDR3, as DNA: TGCGCCAGCAGCCAAGATCACAGTAACACAGATACGCAGTATTTT. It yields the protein CASSQDHSNTDTQYF.

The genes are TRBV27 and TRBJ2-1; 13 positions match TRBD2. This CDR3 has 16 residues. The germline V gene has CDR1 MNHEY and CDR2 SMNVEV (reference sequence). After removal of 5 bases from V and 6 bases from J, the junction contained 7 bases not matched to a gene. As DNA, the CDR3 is TGTGCCAGCAGTCCACTAGCGGGAGGGCTGAGCAATGAGCAGTTCTTC. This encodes CASSPLAGGLSNEQFF.

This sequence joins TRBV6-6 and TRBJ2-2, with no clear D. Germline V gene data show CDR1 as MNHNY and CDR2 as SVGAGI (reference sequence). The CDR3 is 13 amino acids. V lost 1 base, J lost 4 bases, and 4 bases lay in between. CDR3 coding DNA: TGTGCCAGCAGTTACTTAGGCACCGGGGAGCTGTTTTTT. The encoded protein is CASSYLGTGELFF.

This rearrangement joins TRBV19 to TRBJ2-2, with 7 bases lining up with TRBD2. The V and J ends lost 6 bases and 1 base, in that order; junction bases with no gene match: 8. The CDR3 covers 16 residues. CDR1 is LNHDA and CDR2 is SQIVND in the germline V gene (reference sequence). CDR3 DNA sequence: TGTGCCAGTAGCCGCCCGGCTAGCGGGAACACCGGGGAGCTGTTTTTT. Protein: CASSRPASGNTGELFF.

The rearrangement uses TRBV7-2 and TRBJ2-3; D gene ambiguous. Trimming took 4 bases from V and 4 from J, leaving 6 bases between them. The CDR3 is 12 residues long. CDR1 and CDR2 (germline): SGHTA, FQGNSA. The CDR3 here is CASSWSSDTQYF. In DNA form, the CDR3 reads TGTGCCAGCAGCTGGAGTTCAGATACGCAGTATTTT.

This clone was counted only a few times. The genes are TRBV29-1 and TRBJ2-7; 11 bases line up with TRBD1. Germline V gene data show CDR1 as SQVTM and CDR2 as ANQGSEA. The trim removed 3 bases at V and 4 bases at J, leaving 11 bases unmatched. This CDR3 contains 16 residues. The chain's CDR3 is CSVEGVVGQGEYEQYF. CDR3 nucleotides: TGCAGCGTTGAGGGGGTCGTGGGACAGGGGGAATACGAGCAGTACTTC.

The CDR3 nucleotides are TGCGCCAGCAGCCAAGGGTCCAGGGGACCTCCGGGGGCCAACGTCCTGACTTTC. This translates into CASSQGSRGPPGANVLTF. The chain joins TRBV4-1 to TRBJ2-6; possible D gene TRBD1, 6 bases. Deletions cut 1 base from V and 4 bases from J, with 17 bases between. The CDR3 sequence is 18 residues long. Germline V gene lookup returns CDR1 MGHRA and CDR2 YSYEKL.

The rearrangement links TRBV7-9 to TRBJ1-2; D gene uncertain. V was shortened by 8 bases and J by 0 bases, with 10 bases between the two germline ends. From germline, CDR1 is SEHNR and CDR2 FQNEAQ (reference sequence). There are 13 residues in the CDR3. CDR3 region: CASGGVSNYGYTF. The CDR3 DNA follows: TGTGCCAGCGGCGGGGTATCTAACTATGGCTACACCTTC.

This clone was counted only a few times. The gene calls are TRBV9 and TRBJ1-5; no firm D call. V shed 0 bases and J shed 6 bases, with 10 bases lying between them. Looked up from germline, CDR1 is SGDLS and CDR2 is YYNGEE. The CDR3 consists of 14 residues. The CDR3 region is CASSVGEWGQPQHF. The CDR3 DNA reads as TGTGCCAGCAGCGTAGGGGAGTGGGGTCAGCCCCAGCATTTT.

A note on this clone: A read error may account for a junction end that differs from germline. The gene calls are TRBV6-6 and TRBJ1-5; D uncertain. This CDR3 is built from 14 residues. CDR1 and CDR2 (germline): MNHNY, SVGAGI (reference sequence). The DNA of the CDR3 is TGTGCCAGCGCCCGGGAACCTAGCTATCAGCCCCAGCATTTT. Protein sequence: CASAREPSYQPQHF.

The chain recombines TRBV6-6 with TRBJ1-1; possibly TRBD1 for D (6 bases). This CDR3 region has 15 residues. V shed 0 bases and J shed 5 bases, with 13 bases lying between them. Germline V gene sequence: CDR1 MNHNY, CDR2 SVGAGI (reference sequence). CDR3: CASSYSPGHATEAFF. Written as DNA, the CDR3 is TGTGCCAGCAGTTACTCCCCGGGACACGCGACTGAAGCTTTCTTT.

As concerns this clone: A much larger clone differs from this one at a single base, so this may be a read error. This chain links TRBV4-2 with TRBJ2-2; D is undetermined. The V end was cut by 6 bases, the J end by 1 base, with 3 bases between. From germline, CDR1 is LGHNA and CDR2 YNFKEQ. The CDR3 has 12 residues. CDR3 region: CASSMNTGELFF. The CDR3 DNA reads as TGTGCCAGCAGTATGAACACCGGGGAGCTGTTTTTT.

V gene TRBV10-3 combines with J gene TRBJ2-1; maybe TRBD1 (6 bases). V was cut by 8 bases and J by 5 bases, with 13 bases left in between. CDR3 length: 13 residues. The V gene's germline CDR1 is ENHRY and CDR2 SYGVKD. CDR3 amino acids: CAIATGSDNEQFF. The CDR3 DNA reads TGTGCCATCGCCACAGGGAGCGACAATGAGCAGTTCTTC.

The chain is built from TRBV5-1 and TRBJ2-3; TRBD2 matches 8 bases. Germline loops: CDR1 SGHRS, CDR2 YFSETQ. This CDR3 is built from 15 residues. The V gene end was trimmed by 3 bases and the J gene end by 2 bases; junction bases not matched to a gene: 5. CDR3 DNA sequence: TGCGCCAGCAGCTGGGGCGGGAGGTACACAGATACGCAGTATTTT. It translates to CASSWGGRYTDTQYF.